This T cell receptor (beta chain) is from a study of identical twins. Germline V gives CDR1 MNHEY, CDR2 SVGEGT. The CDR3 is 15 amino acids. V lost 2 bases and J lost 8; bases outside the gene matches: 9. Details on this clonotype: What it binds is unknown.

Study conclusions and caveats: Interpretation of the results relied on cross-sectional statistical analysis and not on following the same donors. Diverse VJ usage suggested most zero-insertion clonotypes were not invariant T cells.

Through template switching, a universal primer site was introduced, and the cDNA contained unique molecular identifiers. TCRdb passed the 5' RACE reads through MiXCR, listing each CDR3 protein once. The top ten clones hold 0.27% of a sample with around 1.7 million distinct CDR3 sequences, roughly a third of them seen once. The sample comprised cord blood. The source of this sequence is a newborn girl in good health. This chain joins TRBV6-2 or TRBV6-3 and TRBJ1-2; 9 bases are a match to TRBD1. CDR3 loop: CASSYPTGQGRGYTF. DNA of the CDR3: TGTGCCAGCAGTTACCCTACGGGACAGGGACGCGGCTACACCTTC.